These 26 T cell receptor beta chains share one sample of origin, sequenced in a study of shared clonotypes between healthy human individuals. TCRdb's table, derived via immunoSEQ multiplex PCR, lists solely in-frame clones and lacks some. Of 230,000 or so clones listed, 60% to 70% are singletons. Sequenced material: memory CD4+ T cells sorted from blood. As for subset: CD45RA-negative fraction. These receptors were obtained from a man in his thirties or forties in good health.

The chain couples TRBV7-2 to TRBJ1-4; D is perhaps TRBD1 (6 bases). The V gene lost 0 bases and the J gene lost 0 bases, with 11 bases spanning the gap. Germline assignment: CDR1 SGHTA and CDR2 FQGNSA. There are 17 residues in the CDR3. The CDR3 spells CASSLAGAATTNEKLFF. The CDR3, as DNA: TGTGCCAGCAGCTTAGCGGGGGCAGCGACAACTAATGAAAAACTGTTTTTT.

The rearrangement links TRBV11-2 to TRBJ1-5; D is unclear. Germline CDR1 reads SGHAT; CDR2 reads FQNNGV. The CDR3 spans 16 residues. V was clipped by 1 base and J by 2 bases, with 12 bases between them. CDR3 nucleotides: TGTGCCAGCAGCTTAGCTCCCGCCTTCGGCAATCAGCCCCAGCATTTT. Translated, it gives CASSLAPAFGNQPQHF.

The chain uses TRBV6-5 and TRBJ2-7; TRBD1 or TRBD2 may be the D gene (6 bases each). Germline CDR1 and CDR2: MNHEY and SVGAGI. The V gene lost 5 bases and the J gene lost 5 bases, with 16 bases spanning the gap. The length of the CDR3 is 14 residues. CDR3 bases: TGTGCCAGCAGTAAAAACAGGGAGGCGAACGAGCAGTACTTC. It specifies CASSKNREANEQYF.

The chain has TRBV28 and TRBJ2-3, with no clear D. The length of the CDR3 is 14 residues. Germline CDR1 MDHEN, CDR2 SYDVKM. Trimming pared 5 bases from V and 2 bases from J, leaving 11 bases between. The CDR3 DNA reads TGTGCCAGCAGTCCGACTGGTTTCACAGATACGCAGTATTTT. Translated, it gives CASSPTGFTDTQYF.

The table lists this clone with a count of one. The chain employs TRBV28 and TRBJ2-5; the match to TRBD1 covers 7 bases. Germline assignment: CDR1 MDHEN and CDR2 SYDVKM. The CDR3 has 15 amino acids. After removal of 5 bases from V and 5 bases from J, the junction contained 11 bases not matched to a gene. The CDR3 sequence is CASSPETGRGETQYF. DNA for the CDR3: TGTGCCAGCAGTCCTGAGACAGGGAGAGGGGAGACCCAGTACTTC.

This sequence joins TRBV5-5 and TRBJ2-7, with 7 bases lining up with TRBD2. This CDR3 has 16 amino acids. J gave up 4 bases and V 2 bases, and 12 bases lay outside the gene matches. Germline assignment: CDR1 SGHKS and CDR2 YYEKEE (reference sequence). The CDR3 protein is CASSLAKTSTGYEQYF. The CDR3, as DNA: TGTGCCAGCAGCTTAGCCAAGACTAGCACGGGGTACGAGCAGTACTTC. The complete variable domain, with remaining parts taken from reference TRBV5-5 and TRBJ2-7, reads DAGVTQSPTHLIKTRGQQVTLRCSPISGHKSVSWYQQVLGQGPQFIFQYYEKEERGRGNFPDRFSARQFPNYSSELNVNALLLGDSALYLCASSLAKTSTGYEQYFGPGTRLTVT.

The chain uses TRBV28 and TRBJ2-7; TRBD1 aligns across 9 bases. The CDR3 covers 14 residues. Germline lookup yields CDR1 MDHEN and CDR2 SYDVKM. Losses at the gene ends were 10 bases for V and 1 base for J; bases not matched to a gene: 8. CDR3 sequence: CATLDRGFSYEQYF. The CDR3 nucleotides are TGTGCCACCTTGGACAGGGGTTTTTCCTACGAGCAGTACTTC.

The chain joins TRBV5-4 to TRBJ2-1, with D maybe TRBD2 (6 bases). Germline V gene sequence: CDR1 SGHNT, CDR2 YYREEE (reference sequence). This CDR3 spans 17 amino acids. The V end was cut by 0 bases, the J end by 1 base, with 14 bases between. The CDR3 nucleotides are TGTGCCAGCAGCTTGGAACTTACGGGAGTATCCTACAATGAGCAGTTCTTC. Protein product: CASSLELTGVSYNEQFF.

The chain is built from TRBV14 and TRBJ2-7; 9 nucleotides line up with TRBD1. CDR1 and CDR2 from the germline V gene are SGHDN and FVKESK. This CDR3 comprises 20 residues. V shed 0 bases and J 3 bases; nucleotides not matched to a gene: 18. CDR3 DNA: TGTGCCAGCAGCCAAGAGGGGACAGGGTTACTCAGACTTCTCAACTACGAGCAGTACTTC. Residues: CASSQEGTGLLRLLNYEQYF.

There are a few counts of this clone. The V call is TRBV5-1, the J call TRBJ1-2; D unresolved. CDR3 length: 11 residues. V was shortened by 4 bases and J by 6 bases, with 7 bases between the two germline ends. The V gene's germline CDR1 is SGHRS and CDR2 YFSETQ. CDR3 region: CASSGIDGYTF. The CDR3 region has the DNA TGCGCCAGCAGCGGAATAGATGGCTACACCTTC. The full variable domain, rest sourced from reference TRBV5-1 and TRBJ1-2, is KAGVTQTPRYLIKTRGQQVTLSCSPISGHRSVSWYQQTPGQGLQFLFEYFSETQRNKGNFPGRFSGRQFSNSRSEMNVSTLELGDSALYLCASSGIDGYTFGSGTRLTVV.

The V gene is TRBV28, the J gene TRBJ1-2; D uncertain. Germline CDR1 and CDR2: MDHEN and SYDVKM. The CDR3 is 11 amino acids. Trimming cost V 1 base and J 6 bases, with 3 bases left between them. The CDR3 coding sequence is TGTGCCAGCAGTTTATACCATGGCTACACCTTC. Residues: CASSLYHGYTF.

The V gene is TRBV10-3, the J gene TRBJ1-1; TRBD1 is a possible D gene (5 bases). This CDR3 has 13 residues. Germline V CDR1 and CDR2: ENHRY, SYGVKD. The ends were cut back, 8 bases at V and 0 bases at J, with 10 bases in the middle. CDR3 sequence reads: CAILQALNTEAFF. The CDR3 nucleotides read TGTGCCATCCTACAGGCATTGAACACTGAAGCTTTCTTT.

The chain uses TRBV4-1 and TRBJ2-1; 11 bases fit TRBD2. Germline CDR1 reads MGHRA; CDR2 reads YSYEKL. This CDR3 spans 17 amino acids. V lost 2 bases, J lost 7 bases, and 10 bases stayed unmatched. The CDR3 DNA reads TGCGCCAGCAGCCAATTTGTAGGGACTAGCGGCCAGAATGAGCAGTTCTTC. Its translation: CASSQFVGTSGQNEQFF.

In DNA, the CDR3 is TGTGCCAGCAGCTTAGGACAATCTAAAGGGGCAGATACGCAGTATTTT. As protein: CASSLGQSKGADTQYF. The V call is TRBV5-6, the J call TRBJ2-3; a possible D gene is TRBD1 (5 bases). Trimming stripped 2 bases from V and 4 bases from J, with 17 bases between. Looked up from germline, CDR1 is SGHDT and CDR2 is YYEEEE. This CDR3 contains 16 residues.

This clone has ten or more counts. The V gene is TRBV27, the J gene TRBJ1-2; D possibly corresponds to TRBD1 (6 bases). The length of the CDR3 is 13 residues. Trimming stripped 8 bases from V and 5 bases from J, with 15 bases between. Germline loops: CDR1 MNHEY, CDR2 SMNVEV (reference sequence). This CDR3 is CASRPTGHYGYTF. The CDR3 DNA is TGTGCCAGCCGTCCGACAGGCCATTATGGCTACACCTTC.

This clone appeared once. The DNA for the CDR3 is TGTGCCAGCAGCCCTCAAACAGACTCCTACAATGAGCAGTTCTTC. The encoded protein is CASSPQTDSYNEQFF. The chain joins TRBV11-3 to TRBJ2-1; D not resolved. Germline-derived CDR1 and CDR2 are SGHNT and YENEEA. V shed 5 bases and J shed 0 bases, with 11 bases lying between them. The CDR3 contains 15 residues.

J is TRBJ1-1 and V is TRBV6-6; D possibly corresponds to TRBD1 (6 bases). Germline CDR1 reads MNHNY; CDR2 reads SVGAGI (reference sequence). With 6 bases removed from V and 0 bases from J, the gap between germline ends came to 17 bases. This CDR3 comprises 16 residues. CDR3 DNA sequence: TGTGCCAGCAGAGATACAGGGAACCTCCTGAACACTGAAGCTTTCTTT. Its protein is CASRDTGNLLNTEAFF.

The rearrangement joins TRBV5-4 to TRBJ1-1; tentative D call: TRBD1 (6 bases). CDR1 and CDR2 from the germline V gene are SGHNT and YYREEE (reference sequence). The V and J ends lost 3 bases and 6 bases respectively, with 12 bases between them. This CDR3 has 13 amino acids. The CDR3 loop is CASSSFRGSEAFF. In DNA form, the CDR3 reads TGTGCCAGCAGCTCCTTCAGGGGTTCTGAAGCTTTCTTT.

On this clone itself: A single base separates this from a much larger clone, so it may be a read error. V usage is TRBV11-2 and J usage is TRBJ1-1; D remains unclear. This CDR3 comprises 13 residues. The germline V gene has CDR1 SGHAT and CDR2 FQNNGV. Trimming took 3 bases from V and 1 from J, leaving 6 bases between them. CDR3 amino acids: CASSLKGNTEAFF. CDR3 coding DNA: TGTGCCAGCAGCTTGAAGGGGAACACTGAAGCTTTCTTT.

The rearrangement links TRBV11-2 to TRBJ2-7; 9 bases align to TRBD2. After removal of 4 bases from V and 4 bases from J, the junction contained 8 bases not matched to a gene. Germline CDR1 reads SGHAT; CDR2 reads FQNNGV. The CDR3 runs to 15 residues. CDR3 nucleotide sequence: TGTGCCAGCAGCTCGACTAGCGGCAAAACTTACGAGCAGTACTTC. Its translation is CASSSTSGKTYEQYF.

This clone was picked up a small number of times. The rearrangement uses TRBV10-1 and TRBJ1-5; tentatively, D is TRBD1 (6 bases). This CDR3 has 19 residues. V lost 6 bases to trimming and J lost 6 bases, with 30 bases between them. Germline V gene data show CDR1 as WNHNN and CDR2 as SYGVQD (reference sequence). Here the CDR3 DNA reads TGCGCCAGCAGCGAGAGTGGGGTACGAATGAAAGGGGGTCTTCAGCCCCAGCATTTT. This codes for CASSESGVRMKGGLQPQHF.

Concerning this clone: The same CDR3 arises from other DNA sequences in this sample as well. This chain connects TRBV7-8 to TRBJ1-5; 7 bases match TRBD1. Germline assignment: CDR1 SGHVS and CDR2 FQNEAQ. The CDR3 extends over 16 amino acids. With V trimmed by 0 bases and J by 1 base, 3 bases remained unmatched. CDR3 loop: CASSLALRGSNQPQHF. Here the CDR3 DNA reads TGTGCCAGCAGCTTAGCGCTCAGGGGGAGCAATCAGCCCCAGCATTTT.

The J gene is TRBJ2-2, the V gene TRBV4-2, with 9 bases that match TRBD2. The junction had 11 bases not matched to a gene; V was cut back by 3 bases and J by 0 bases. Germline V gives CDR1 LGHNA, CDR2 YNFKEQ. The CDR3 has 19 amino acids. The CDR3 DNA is TGTGCCAGCAGCCATACAGCGTCAGCGGGAGGACCGAACACCGGGGAGCTGTTTTTT. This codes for CASSHTASAGGPNTGELFF.

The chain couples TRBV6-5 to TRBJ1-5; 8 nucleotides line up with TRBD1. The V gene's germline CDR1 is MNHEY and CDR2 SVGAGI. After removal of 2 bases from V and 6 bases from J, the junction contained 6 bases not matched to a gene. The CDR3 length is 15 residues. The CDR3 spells CASSYDGQGGQPQHF. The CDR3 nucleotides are TGTGCCAGCAGTTACGATGGACAGGGAGGTCAGCCCCAGCATTTT.

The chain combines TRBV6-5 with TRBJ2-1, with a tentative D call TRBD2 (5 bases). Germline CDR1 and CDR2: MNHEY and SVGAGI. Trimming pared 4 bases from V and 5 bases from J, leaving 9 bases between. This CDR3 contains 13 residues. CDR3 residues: CASSSRRDNEQFF. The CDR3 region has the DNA TGTGCCAGCAGTTCTAGGCGGGACAATGAGCAGTTCTTC.

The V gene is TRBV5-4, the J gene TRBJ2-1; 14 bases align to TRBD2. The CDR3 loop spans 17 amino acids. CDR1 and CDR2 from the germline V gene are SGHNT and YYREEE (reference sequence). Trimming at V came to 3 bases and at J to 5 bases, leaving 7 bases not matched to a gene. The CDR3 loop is CASSSKTSGRAHNEQFF. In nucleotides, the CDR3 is TGTGCCAGCAGCTCCAAGACTAGCGGGAGGGCCCACAATGAGCAGTTCTTC.